This TCR beta chain was identified in a study of CD8 T cells in Susac syndrome. RNA, at 0.5 to 1 ug, was reverse transcribed with random hexamers. TCRdb redid the calling of the immunoSEQ multiplex PCR reads with MiXCR, one entry per CDR3 protein. The data show roughly 110,000 distinct CDR3 sequences, approximately 94% seen once. Germline CDR1 is LGHNA and CDR2 is YNFKEQ. The length of the CDR3 is 16 residues. The V end lost 0 bases, the J end lost 4 bases, and 15 bases lay between the germline ends. The sample consisted of CD8+ T cells from PBMCs. The chain recombines TRBV4-2 with TRBJ1-2; D is unresolved. The source is a human donor with Susac syndrome. DNA for the CDR3: TGTGCCAGCAGCCAAGATCCGACCGCGACTGCCTATGGCTACACCTTC. Protein sequence: CASSQDPTATAYGYTF.